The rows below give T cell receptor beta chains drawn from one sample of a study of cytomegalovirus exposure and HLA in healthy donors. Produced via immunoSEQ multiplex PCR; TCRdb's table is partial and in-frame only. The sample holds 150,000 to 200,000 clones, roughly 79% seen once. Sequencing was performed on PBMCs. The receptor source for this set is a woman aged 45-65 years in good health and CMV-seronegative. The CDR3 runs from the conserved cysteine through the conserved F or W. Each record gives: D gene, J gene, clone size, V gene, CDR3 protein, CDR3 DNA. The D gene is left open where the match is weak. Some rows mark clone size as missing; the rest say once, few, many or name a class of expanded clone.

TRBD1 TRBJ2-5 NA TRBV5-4 CASSQGQGKETQYF TGTGCCAGCAGCCAAGGACAGGGGAAAGAGACCCAGTACTTC
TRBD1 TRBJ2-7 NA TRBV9 CASSGGQSPYEQYF TGTGCCAGCAGCGGGGGACAGTCCCCCTACGAGCAGTACTTC
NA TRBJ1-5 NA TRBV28 CASSFAGGNQPQHF TGTGCCAGCAGTTTTGCAGGGGGCAATCAGCCCCAGCATTTT
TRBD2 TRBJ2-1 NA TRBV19 CASSPPSGGNNEQFF TGTGCCAGTAGTCCTCCTAGCGGGGGGAACAATGAGCAGTTCTTC
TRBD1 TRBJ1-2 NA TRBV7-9 CASSPHLTGEGGYTF TGTGCCAGCAGCCCCCACCTAACAGGGGAAGGTGGCTACACCTTC
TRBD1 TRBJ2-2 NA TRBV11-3 CASSPPGQGFPGELFF TGTGCCAGCAGCCCACCCGGACAGGGGTTCCCCGGGGAGCTGTTTTTT
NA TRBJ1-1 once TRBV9 CASSITGRNTEAFF TGTGCCAGCAGCATCACAGGGAGGAACACTGAAGCTTTCTTT
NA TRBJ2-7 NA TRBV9 CASSATVRGYEQYF TGTGCCAGCAGCGCGACAGTTAGGGGGTACGAGCAGTACTTC
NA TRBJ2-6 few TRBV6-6 CASSYGPSSGANVLTF TGTGCCAGCAGTTATGGCCCTAGCTCTGGGGCCAACGTCCTGACTTTC
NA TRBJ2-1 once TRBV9 CASSVPNFPEQFF TGTGCCAGCAGCGTACCGAACTTTCCTGAGCAGTTCTTC
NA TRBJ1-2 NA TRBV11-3 CASSPPFHRSNYGYTF TGTGCCAGCAGCCCTCCGTTCCACAGGTCTAACTATGGCTACACCTTC
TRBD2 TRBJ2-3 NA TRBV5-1 CASSLGQRGGDTQYF TGCGCCAGCAGCTTGGGCCAGCGGGGGGGCGATACGCAGTATTTT
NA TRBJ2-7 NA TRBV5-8 CASSLRFRPGLDEQYF TGTGCCAGCAGCCTCCGATTCCGCCCAGGGCTCGACGAGCAGTACTTC
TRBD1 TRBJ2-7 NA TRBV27 CASISPGTVNEQYF TGTGCCAGCATCAGTCCCGGGACAGTGAACGAGCAGTACTTC
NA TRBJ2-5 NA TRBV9 CASSVTLGTPETQYF TGTGCCAGCAGCGTTACGCTCGGGACACCGGAGACCCAGTACTTC
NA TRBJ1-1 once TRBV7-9 CASSPGGSTEAFF TGTGCCAGCAGCCCTGGCGGTAGCACTGAAGCTTTCTTT
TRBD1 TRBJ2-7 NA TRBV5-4 CASSRQGGNYEQYF TGTGCCAGCAGCCGACAGGGGGGGAACTACGAGCAGTACTTC
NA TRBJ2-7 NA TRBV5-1 CASSSPGYEQYF TGCGCCAGCAGCTCCCCCGGCTACGAGCAGTACTTC
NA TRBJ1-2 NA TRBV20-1 CSARGAYGYTF TGCAGTGCTAGAGGGGCCTATGGCTACACCTTC
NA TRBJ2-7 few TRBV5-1 CASSFAPSYEQYF TGCGCCAGCAGCTTTGCTCCTAGCTACGAGCAGTACTTC
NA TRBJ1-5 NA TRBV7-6 CASSSDIGRYSNQPQHF TGTGCCAGCAGCTCGGACATCGGTCGGTATAGCAATCAGCCCCAGCATTTT
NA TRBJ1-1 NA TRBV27 CASSPGAGSTEAFF TGTGCCAGCAGTCCGGGAGCAGGATCAACTGAAGCTTTCTTT
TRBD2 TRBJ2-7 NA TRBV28 CASSPRTSGGLFSSYEQYF TGTGCCAGCAGTCCCCGAACTAGCGGGGGGCTTTTCAGCTCCTACGAGCAGTACTTC
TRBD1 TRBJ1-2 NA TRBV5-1 CASSSGTGGGSYGYTF TGCGCCAGCAGCTCCGGGACAGGGGGCGGAAGCTATGGCTACACCTTC
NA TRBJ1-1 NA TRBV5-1 CASSLEAGKNTEAFF TGCGCCAGCAGCTTGGAGGCAGGGAAGAACACTGAAGCTTTCTTT
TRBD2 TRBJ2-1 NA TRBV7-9 CASSLYGEVLAGPYNEQFF TGTGCCAGCAGCTTATACGGGGAGGTCCTAGCGGGGCCCTACAATGAGCAGTTCTTC
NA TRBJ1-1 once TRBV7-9 CASSFRVDNTEAFF TGTGCCAGCAGCTTCAGGGTGGATAACACTGAAGCTTTCTTT
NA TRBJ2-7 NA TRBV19 CASSIDSGLTYEQYF TGTGCCAGTAGTATAGATTCAGGACTAACCTACGAGCAGTACTTC
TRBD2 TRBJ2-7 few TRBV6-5 CASSKERGAYEQYF TGTGCCAGCTCGAAGGAGCGGGGGGCCTACGAGCAGTACTTC
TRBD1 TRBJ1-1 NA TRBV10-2 CASRPDRVREAFF TGCGCCAGCAGACCTGACAGGGTCAGGGAAGCTTTCTTT
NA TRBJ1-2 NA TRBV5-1 CASSSQGTPYGYTF TGCGCCAGCAGCTCACAGGGAACTCCTTATGGCTACACCTTC
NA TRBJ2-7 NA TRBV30 CAWSPGTGSHEQYF TGTGCCTGGAGTCCCGGGACCGGGAGCCACGAGCAGTACTTC
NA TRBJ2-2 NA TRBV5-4 CASSRQYTGELFF TGTGCCAGCAGCCGACAGTACACCGGGGAGCTGTTTTTT
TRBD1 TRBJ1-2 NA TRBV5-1 CASSLLQGMSYGYTF TGCGCCAGCAGCTTATTACAGGGGATGTCCTATGGCTACACCTTC
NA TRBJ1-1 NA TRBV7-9 CASSRQTGGGRTEAFF TGTGCCAGCAGTCGTCAGACAGGAGGCGGTCGGACTGAAGCTTTCTTT
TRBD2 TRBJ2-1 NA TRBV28 CATHPGLAGHTCDNEQFF TGTGCCACTCACCCCGGACTAGCGGGTCACACTTGCGACAATGAGCAGTTCTTC
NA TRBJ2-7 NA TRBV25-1 CASSEVRDSYEQYF TGTGCCAGCAGTGAGGTCAGGGATTCCTACGAGCAGTACTTC
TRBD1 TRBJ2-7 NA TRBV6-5 CASSYSPGGHYEQYF TGTGCCAGCAGTTACTCCCCAGGGGGCCACTACGAGCAGTACTTC